A single sample gave rise to the 13 T cell receptor beta chains below, sequenced in a study of T cell responses to AZD1222 COVID-19 vaccine. Measured with immunoSEQ multiplex PCR; TCRdb has only the in-frame clones, and not every one. The table records about 180,000 clones, more than 75% of them present only once. Sequenced material: peripheral blood, taken 28 days after the second AZD1222 dose. Receptors originate from an adult who received the AZD1222 COVID-19 vaccine.

This chain uses TRBV2 with TRBJ2-7; 7 bases are shared with TRBD1. The germline V gene encodes CDR1 SNHLY and CDR2 FYNNEI. V lost 11 bases to trimming and J lost 1 base; unmatched junction nucleotides: 5. The CDR3 extends over 12 amino acids. This CDR3 reads CAGGQASYEQYF. DNA of the CDR3: TGTGCCGGCGGACAGGCTTCCTACGAGCAGTACTTC. Based on the CDR3 plus reference TRBV2 and TRBJ2-7, the full variable domain is EPEVTQTPSHQVTQMGQEVILRCVPISNHLYFYWYRQILGQKVEFLVSFYNNEISEKSEIFDDQFSVERPDGSNFTLKIRSTKLEDSAMYFCAGGQASYEQYFGPGTRLTVT.

The J gene is TRBJ1-5, the V gene TRBV18; D gene uncertain. V lost 1 base to trimming and J lost 1 base, with 5 bases between them. Germline CDR1 reads KGHSH; CDR2 reads LQKENI. The CDR3 is 14 amino acids. CDR3 loop: CASSPLMSNQPQHF. The CDR3 region has the DNA TGTGCCAGCTCACCACTTATGAGCAATCAGCCCCAGCATTTT.

CDR3 region: CASSYGHELTDTQYF. CDR3 coding DNA: TGTGCCAGCAGCTACGGACACGAGCTGACAGATACGCAGTATTTT. The chain combines TRBV5-4 with TRBJ2-3, with D possibly matching TRBD1 (5 bases). The germline V gene encodes CDR1 SGHNT and CDR2 YYREEE (reference sequence). The CDR3 covers 15 residues. V lost 3 bases and J lost 3, with 14 bases in between.

A remark on this clone: Relative to the germline gene, one junction end is altered; a read error may explain this. The chain recombines TRBV7-3 with TRBJ2-6; TRBD1 might be the D (6 bases). The CDR3 is 15 residues long. Germline V lookup: CDR1 SGHTA, CDR2 FQGTGA. The CDR3 here is CASSITGSGANVLTF. CDR3 DNA sequence: TGTGCCAGCAGCATAACAGGGTCTGGGGCCAACGTCCTGACTTTC.

This clone was observed a few times. The chain carries TRBV18 and TRBJ2-7; 9 bases match TRBD1. V lost 4 bases to trimming and J lost 3 bases; unmatched junction nucleotides: 10. This CDR3 contains 16 residues. Germline values: CDR1 KGHSH, CDR2 LQKENI. CDR3: CASSHSRDRALYEQYF. Here the CDR3 DNA reads TGTGCCAGCTCACACAGCCGGGACAGGGCTCTCTACGAGCAGTACTTC.

This chain uses TRBV7-2 with TRBJ2-3; D gene uncertain. Germline V lookup: CDR1 SGHTA, CDR2 FQGNSA. Trimming took off 5 bases at V and 3 bases at J, with 6 bases between the two ends. This CDR3 spans 12 amino acids. The CDR3 DNA sequence: TGTGCCAGCAGCCCCGAAACAGATACGCAGTATTTT. Its protein product is CASSPETDTQYF.

This chain uses TRBV19 with TRBJ2-3; 8 bases match TRBD2. CDR3 length: 17 residues. CDR1 and CDR2 from the germline V gene are LNHDA and SQIVND (reference sequence). The trim removed 5 bases at V and 6 bases at J, leaving 16 bases unmatched. The CDR3 DNA sequence: TGTGCCAGTAGTCCCGGGGTAGCGGGATGGCCCGGGGATACGCAGTATTTT. The encoded protein is CASSPGVAGWPGDTQYF.

This clone was seen only a few times. The genes are TRBV5-1 and TRBJ2-7; 8 bases are shared with TRBD1. J lost 4 bases, V lost 0 bases, and 3 bases had no gene match. The CDR3 length is 14 residues. CDR1 SGHRS and CDR2 YFSETQ come from the germline V gene. This CDR3 reads CASSLEWTGYEQYF. The DNA for the CDR3 is TGCGCCAGCAGCTTGGAATGGACAGGGTACGAGCAGTACTTC.

This clone was seen a single time. The chain combines TRBV7-6 with TRBJ2-7, with D perhaps matching TRBD2 (5 bases). Germline assignment: CDR1 SGHVS and CDR2 FNYEAQ. The V end was cut by 5 bases, the J end by 0 bases, with 11 bases between. The CDR3 runs 14 residues. CDR3 in amino acids: CASSRGGPSYEQYF. The CDR3 bases are TGTGCCAGCAGCCGAGGCGGGCCCTCCTACGAGCAGTACTTC.

V is TRBV4-1 and J is TRBJ2-4, with 7 bases aligning to TRBD1. CDR3 length equals 18 residues. The germline V gene encodes CDR1 MGHRA and CDR2 YSYEKL. With V trimmed by 1 base and J by 0 bases, 9 bases remained unmatched. The CDR3 nucleotides are TGCGCCAGCAGCCAAGTAGGGACAGCGCTTCTAGCCAAAAACATTCAGTACTTC. Its translation: CASSQVGTALLAKNIQYF.

The rearrangement links TRBV28 to TRBJ1-5, with TRBD1 as a possible D gene (5 bases). There are 14 residues in the CDR3. The germline V gene has CDR1 MDHEN and CDR2 SYDVKM. The ends were cut back, 6 bases at V and 9 bases at J, with 18 bases in the middle. This chain's CDR3 is CASSHTGGRRPQHF. The CDR3, as DNA: TGTGCCAGCAGCCACACTGGGGGACGGCGGCCCCAGCATTTT. The whole variable domain, remainder taken from reference TRBV28 and TRBJ1-5, is DVKVTQSSRYLVKRTGEKVFLECVQDMDHENMFWYRQDPGLGLRLIYFSYDVKMKEKGDIPEGYSVSREKKERFSLILESASTNQTSMYLCASSHTGGRRPQHFGDGTRLSIL.

This chain joins TRBV27 and TRBJ2-7; a weak D match, TRBD1 (6 bases). CDR3 length: 11 residues. The germline CDR1 and CDR2 sequences are MNHEY and SMNVEV (reference sequence). V gave up 7 bases and J gave up 3 bases, with 7 bases separating them. CDR3 region: CASKDSYEQYF. The CDR3 region has the DNA TGTGCCAGCAAGGACAGCTACGAGCAGTACTTC.

A single count supports this clone. The V call is TRBV24-1, the J call TRBJ2-7; D might be TRBD1 or TRBD2, each matching 5 bases. Trimming removed 2 bases from V and 3 bases from J, with 13 bases in between. Germline V CDR1 and CDR2: KGHDR, SFDVKD. The CDR3 sequence is 15 residues long. CDR3 in amino acids: CATSDSGTAYYEQYF. In nucleotides, the CDR3 is TGTGCCACCAGTGATTCCGGGACGGCCTACTACGAGCAGTACTTC.